Described below is a single T cell receptor (beta chain) sequence and its context. The data were obtained in a study of blood T cell repertoires in COVID-19. The method was immunoSEQ multiplex PCR; TCRdb's version includes in-frame clones alone and lacks a portion of them. The sample includes a few hundred thousand clones, 89% of them seen just once. The TCR originated in a man in his late teens or twenties who had recovered from COVID-19. Specimen: peripheral blood.

CDR3 in amino acids: CSVFAVNTGELFF. The CDR3 DNA reads TGCAGCGTGTTTGCAGTTAACACCGGGGAGCTGTTTTTT. The rearrangement links TRBV29-1 to TRBJ2-2; D is undetermined. Germline lookup yields CDR1 SQVTM and CDR2 ANQGSEA. Deletions cut 6 bases from V and 2 bases from J, with 10 bases between. CDR3 length equals 13 residues.